A single sample gave rise to the 18 T cell receptor beta chains below, sequenced in a study of response to subunit inactivated influenza vaccine. TCRdb reanalysed the RT-PCR reads using MiXCR and keeps one entry per CDR3 protein. The sample shows approximately 520,000 distinct CDR3 sequences, 25% of them seen only once. The sequencing used CD4+ T cells sorted from PBMCs, collected roughly 5 days after vaccination. These receptors were collected from a man aged 45-60 years who received an inactivated influenza vaccine.

This clonotype was seen a handful of times. The rearrangement uses TRBV5-1 and TRBJ1-1; 8 bases fit TRBD1. Germline-derived CDR1 and CDR2 are SGHRS and YFSETQ. The CDR3 covers 17 residues. V lost 5 bases and J lost 0; bases outside the gene matches: 12. CDR3 sequence reads: CASSGPGTGPMNTEAFF. CDR3 DNA: TGCGCCAGCAGTGGACCCGGGACAGGTCCTATGAACACTGAAGCTTTCTTT.

V is TRBV20-1 and J is TRBJ2-7, with D maybe TRBD2 (5 bases). V lost 4 bases and J lost 4, with 11 bases in between. This CDR3 has 12 residues. Germline values: CDR1 DFQATT, CDR2 SNEGSKA (reference sequence). CDR3 DNA: TGCAGTGCTACACGGTGGGAGTACGAGCAGTACTTC. Its translation: CSATRWEYEQYF.

This clonotype was counted a few times. This rearrangement joins TRBV2 to TRBJ2-7, with 9 bases lining up with TRBD1. Per germline, CDR1 SNHLY and CDR2 FYNNEI. This CDR3 comprises 15 residues. V shed 5 bases, J shed 4 bases, and the junction held 9 bases outside the gene matches. CDR3 in DNA: TGTGCCAGCAGTAAACAGAGACAGGGGGGATACGAGCAGTACTTC. Translating it yields CASSKQRQGGYEQYF.

This clonotype has a handful of counts. The chain is built from TRBV5-4 and TRBJ2-1; D gene uncertain. CDR3 length: 15 amino acids. Germline V gene sequence: CDR1 SGHNT, CDR2 YYREEE (reference sequence). The ends were cut back, 0 bases at V and 3 bases at J, with 10 bases in the middle. The CDR3 nucleotides are TGTGCCAGCAGCTTGGCTACTGGCGTCTACAATGAGCAGTTCTTC. Translating gives CASSLATGVYNEQFF.

This clonotype turned up a few times. The gene calls are TRBV5-1 and TRBJ2-1, with a weak D call TRBD2 (5 bases). CDR3 length equals 11 residues. CDR1 is SGHRS and CDR2 is YFSETQ in the germline V gene. V lost 7 bases to trimming and J lost 4 bases, with 6 bases between them. CDR3 residues: CASGEYNEQFF. The CDR3 nucleotides read TGCGCCAGCGGGGAGTACAATGAGCAGTTCTTC. The whole variable domain, remainder taken from reference TRBV5-1 and TRBJ2-1, is KAGVTQTPRYLIKTRGQQVTLSCSPISGHRSVSWYQQTPGQGLQFLFEYFSETQRNKGNFPGRFSGRQFSNSRSEMNVSTLELGDSALYLCASGEYNEQFFGPGTRLTVL.

CDR3 bases: TGCAGCGTTGAAGTGGGGGATAATTCACCCCTCCACTTT. Its protein product is CSVEVGDNSPLHF. The gene calls are TRBV29-1 and TRBJ1-6; D possibly corresponds to TRBD1 (5 bases). The V and J ends lost 1 base and 5 bases respectively, with 6 bases between them. CDR3 length: 13 amino acids. In germline, CDR1 is SQVTM, CDR2 ANQGSEA. Filled out from reference TRBV29-1 and TRBJ1-6, the complete variable domain reads SAVISQKPSRDICQRGTSLTIQCQVDSQVTMMFWYRQQPGQSLTLIATANQGSEATYESGFVIDKFPISRPNLTFSTLTVSNMSPEDSSIYLCSVEVGDNSPLHFGNGTRLTVT.

The V and J genes are TRBV7-2 and TRBJ1-6; TRBD1 agrees at 8 bases. V shed 5 bases, J shed 7 bases, and the junction held 7 bases outside the gene matches. Germline CDR1 SGHTA, CDR2 FQGNSA. The CDR3 runs 15 residues. This chain's CDR3 is CASSPSRDRNSPLHF. DNA for the CDR3: TGTGCCAGCAGCCCGTCCCGGGACAGGAATTCACCCCTCCACTTT.

This clonotype appeared a few times. The chain recombines TRBV7-2 with TRBJ2-7; D not resolved. V lost 5 bases and J 3 bases, leaving 14 bases between the germline ends. Germline CDR1 is SGHTA and CDR2 is FQGNSA. The CDR3 runs 14 residues. The CDR3 is CASSLSGWGYEQYF. In nucleotides, the CDR3 is TGTGCCAGCAGCCTATCGGGTTGGGGCTACGAGCAGTACTTC.

Only a few counts were recorded for this clonotype. The chain uses TRBV20-1 and TRBJ1-2; the match to TRBD1 covers 8 bases. J was trimmed by 5 bases and V by 6 bases; bases with no gene match: 8. Germline V lookup: CDR1 DFQATT, CDR2 SNEGSKA (reference sequence). The CDR3 is 13 residues long. Here the CDR3 reads CSALGQGIYGYTF. In DNA, the CDR3 is TGCAGTGCCCTCGGACAGGGAATTTATGGCTACACCTTC.

The V call is TRBV9, the J call TRBJ2-5; perhaps TRBD2 as D (5 bases). Germline CDR1 and CDR2: SGDLS and YYNGEE. CDR3 length: 16 amino acids. V lost 1 base to trimming and J lost 5 bases, with 18 bases between them. CDR3 protein: CASSVTPGEQRETQYF. CDR3 DNA sequence: TGTGCCAGCAGCGTAACCCCCGGGGAACAGCGGGAGACCCAGTACTTC.

This clonotype was detected ten times or more. The rearrangement uses TRBV12-3 or TRBV12-4 and TRBJ1-6, with a weak D call TRBD1 (6 bases). Trimming left V 3 bases short and J 10 bases short, with 10 bases between. This CDR3 spans 13 amino acids. CDR3 coding DNA: TGTGCCAGCAGTTTTCCGGGGGGCTCACCCCTCCACTTT. It specifies CASSFPGGSPLHF.

This clonotype was picked up many times. The chain carries TRBV4-2 and TRBJ2-5; 8 nucleotides line up with TRBD2. Per germline, CDR1 LGHNA and CDR2 YNFKEQ. With 1 base clipped from V and 0 bases from J, the junction kept 4 bases outside the gene matches. The CDR3 loop spans 16 amino acids. The CDR3 loop reads CASSQVRSGNQETQYF. Here the CDR3 DNA reads TGTGCCAGCAGCCAAGTGCGTAGCGGGAACCAAGAGACCCAGTACTTC.

The J gene is TRBJ2-1, the V gene TRBV29-1; 9 nucleotides line up with TRBD2. Unmatched junction bases numbered 8, after V lost 6 bases and J lost 8 bases. Germline CDR1 and CDR2: SQVTM and ANQGSEA. The CDR3 spans 13 residues. The CDR3 nucleotides read TGCAGCGTCGGGACTAGCAATCTATATGAGCAGTTCTTC. Its protein is CSVGTSNLYEQFF.

The chain uses TRBV7-2 and TRBJ2-3; 9 bases are a match to TRBD2. With V trimmed by 5 bases and J by 10 bases, 7 bases remained unmatched. Germline assignment: CDR1 SGHTA and CDR2 FQGNSA. The CDR3 runs 13 residues. CDR3 sequence (DNA): TGTGCCAGCAGCAGCAATAGCGGGAGCGCGCAGTATTTT. The encoded protein is CASSSNSGSAQYF.

This rearrangement joins TRBV5-1 to TRBJ2-5; no reliable D call. The CDR3 is made up of 15 amino acids. Deletions cut 0 bases from V and 4 bases from J, with 13 bases between. Germline values: CDR1 SGHRS, CDR2 YFSETQ. The CDR3 nucleotides are TGCGCCAGCAGCTTGGCCAATGGATTCCGAGAGACCCAGTACTTC. As protein: CASSLANGFRETQYF.

The sample holds a few counts of this clonotype. The chain links TRBV10-3 to TRBJ2-5; D is perhaps TRBD1 (6 bases). CDR1 is ENHRY and CDR2 is SYGVKD in the germline V gene. Trimming took off 4 bases at V and 0 bases at J, with 9 bases between the two ends. This CDR3 spans 14 amino acids. The CDR3: CAISARTDQETQYF. DNA of the CDR3: TGTGCCATCAGTGCCCGGACAGACCAAGAGACCCAGTACTTC.

V gene TRBV2 combines with J gene TRBJ2-5; tentative D call: TRBD1 (7 bases). Trimming removed 2 bases from V and 5 bases from J, with 15 bases in between. The CDR3 extends over 15 amino acids. CDR1 and CDR2 from the germline V gene are SNHLY and FYNNEI. The CDR3 DNA follows: TGTGCCAGCAGTGAACTGGAGGGGGCATTGGAGACCCAGTACTTC. Translation gives CASSELEGALETQYF.

This chain joins TRBV6-5 and TRBJ1-2; TRBD1 might be the D (5 bases). Germline CDR1 and CDR2: MNHEY and SVGAGI. The V end was cut by 0 bases, the J end by 5 bases, with 13 bases between. The CDR3 extends over 15 amino acids. The CDR3 loop is CASSYSGDRRYGYTF. CDR3 bases: TGTGCCAGCAGTTACTCAGGGGACCGCCGATATGGCTACACCTTC.